Included here is one TCR beta chain sequence, with context. No antigen is known for it. RNA extraction and reverse transcription yielded cDNA as sequencing template. TCRdb's table, derived via immunoSEQ multiplex PCR, lists solely in-frame clones and lacks some. The table includes roughly 190,000 clones, more than 50% detected once. This sample stems from a study of CD8+ T cells in alopecia areata. Study background: Each of the treated patients was given oral tofacitinib, 5 to 10 mg twice daily, for moderate-to-severe alopecia areata.

Findings and caveats of the study: Under tofacitinib, fewer expanded CD8+ clones appeared among the top 100 scalp clones. Normal scalp showed lower clonality than lesional scalp, especially alopecia totalis/universalis.

Indicated treatment: oral pan-JAK inhibitor, 5-10 mg twice daily. Punch biopsies of lesional scalp, plus peripheral blood, were taken from alopecia areata patients. The source material was CD4+ T cells sorted from blood, sampled at week 24, from a patient treated with tofacitinib. The source is a human donor with alopecia areata.

This chain's CDR3 is CASSAGSYGYTF. CDR3 DNA sequence: TGCGCCAGCAGCGCGGGGAGCTATGGCTACACCTTC. The J gene is TRBJ1-2, the V gene TRBV5-1; D is uncertain. Germline V gene data show CDR1 as SGHRS and CDR2 as YFSETQ. The CDR3 sequence is 12 residues long. Deletions cut 4 bases from V and 4 bases from J, with 8 bases between.